The TCR beta chain described here comes from a study of radiotherapy plus CTLA-4 blockade in lung cancer. Study details: Among all patients, 18% showed objective responses, while roughly 28% had disease control. Study results and caveats: Among blood TCR repertoires after radiotherapy plus ipilimumab, tumor-derived clones expanded.

Only in-frame clones appear in the TCRdb table, and some are missing; sequencing was by immunoSEQ multiplex PCR. The sample has about 41,000 clones, 65% to 85% seen once. In the case of this clone: Its specificity is not known.

This sample comprised peripheral blood, obtained from a patient treated with radiotherapy plus ipilimumab. This TCR came from a human donor with non-small cell lung cancer who had stable disease on radiotherapy plus ipilimumab.

CDR3 protein: CASSFREDYGYTF. Written as DNA, the CDR3 is TGTGCCAGCAGTTTTAGGGAGGACTATGGCTACACCTTC. This chain connects TRBV6-6 to TRBJ1-2, with no clear D. This CDR3 spans 13 amino acids. With 4 bases removed from V and 3 bases from J, the gap between germline ends came to 9 bases. Per germline, CDR1 MNHNY and CDR2 SVGAGI (reference sequence).